Below, 17 T cell receptor beta chains from the same sample are listed, as sequenced in a study of cytomegalovirus exposure and HLA in healthy donors (dated by TCRdb to the late 2010s). The library was generated by the immunoSEQ multiplex PCR assay. For the multiplex PCR, a mixture combining 60 forward primers for TCR Vbeta segments and 13 reverse primers for TCR Jbeta segments was used. In TCRdb, the immuneACCESS table is reduced to in-frame sequences with V and J assigned. These tables do not hold every clone; where another copy was compared, an unresolved V gene accounts for under half, and the others remain unexplained. This sample comprises about 190,000 clones, roughly four fifths of them detected only once. The ten largest clones take up 2.5% to 3.5% of the sample. Input material: PBMCs. The receptors shown here come from a woman aged 30 to 39 in good health and CMV-seropositive.

This clone was seen more than once but under ten times. The chain uses TRBV28 and TRBJ2-1; D is undetermined. Germline V gives CDR1 MDHEN, CDR2 SYDVKM. The CDR3 spans 14 residues. The germline V and J ends were trimmed by 6 bases and 0 bases, with 9 bases remaining between them. This CDR3 is CASRGPSSYNEQFF. The DNA of the CDR3 is TGTGCCAGCAGGGGCCCGAGCTCCTACAATGAGCAGTTCTTC.

This clone was seen more than once but under ten times. This chain links TRBV2 with TRBJ1-2; maybe TRBD1 (6 bases). V dropped 3 bases and J dropped 7 bases, with 18 bases sitting between them. The CDR3 runs to 15 residues. The germline gives CDR1 SNHLY, CDR2 FYNNEI. The CDR3 spells CASSEVGAGEPGYTF. Here the CDR3 DNA reads TGTGCCAGCAGTGAGGTGGGGGCAGGGGAACCTGGCTACACCTTC.

The chain employs TRBV4-2 and TRBJ2-5, with TRBD2 matching 10 bases. J gave up 4 bases and V 0 bases, and 8 bases lay outside the gene matches. This CDR3 comprises 17 residues. Germline V gene data show CDR1 as LGHNA and CDR2 as YNFKEQ. The CDR3 sequence is CASSQDIRSGRGETQYF. In DNA form, the CDR3 reads TGTGCCAGCAGCCAAGACATCCGGAGCGGGAGGGGAGAGACCCAGTACTTC.

V usage is TRBV16 and J usage is TRBJ2-7; TRBD2 agrees at 12 bases. The CDR3 runs 16 residues. Germline V gene lookup returns CDR1 KGHSY and CDR2 FQNENV. V was clipped by 4 bases and J by 3 bases; unmatched bases: 7. In DNA form, the CDR3 reads TGTGCCAGCAGCCCGCGACTAGCGGGAGTGGGCTACGAGCAGTACTTC. This translates into CASSPRLAGVGYEQYF.

This clone was counted between two and nine times. This rearrangement joins TRBV28 to TRBJ1-1, with D possibly TRBD1 on 5 matching bases. Trimming left V 6 bases short and J 7 bases short, with 12 bases between. Germline V gives CDR1 MDHEN, CDR2 SYDVKM. The CDR3 loop spans 12 amino acids. The CDR3 DNA reads as TGTGCCAGCAGCATGGACATACTTGAAGCTTTCTTT. Encoded protein: CASSMDILEAFF.

The V and J genes are TRBV5-1 and TRBJ1-1; TRBD1 matches at 7 bases. Germline lookup yields CDR1 SGHRS and CDR2 YFSETQ. The junction had 4 bases not matched to a gene; V was cut back by 1 base and J by 1 base. This CDR3 has 15 residues. CDR3 sequence: CASSLSGQTNTEAFF. The CDR3 nucleotides are TGCGCCAGCAGCTTGTCGGGACAGACGAACACTGAAGCTTTCTTT.

This clone appeared once. The rearrangement links TRBV11-2 to TRBJ2-2; tentatively, D is TRBD1 (6 bases). Germline V CDR1 and CDR2: SGHAT, FQNNGV. The length of the CDR3 is 13 residues. Trimming took 5 bases from V and 8 from J, leaving 12 bases between them. The CDR3 sequence: CASSVRGWGELFF. The CDR3 DNA sequence: TGTGCCAGCAGCGTCAGGGGATGGGGGGAGCTGTTTTTT.

V is TRBV11-3 and J is TRBJ1-5, with D maybe TRBD1 (6 bases). This CDR3 is built from 15 residues. The V gene's germline CDR1 is SGHNT and CDR2 YENEEA. V was trimmed by 6 bases and J by 2 bases, leaving 14 bases between them. The CDR3 protein is CASRLGDKCNQPQHF. CDR3 DNA: TGTGCCAGCAGACTAGGGGACAAATGCAATCAGCCCCAGCATTTT.

This rearrangement joins TRBV4-2 to TRBJ2-7; 7 bases are shared with TRBD1. Trimming cost V 0 bases and J 2 bases; bases outside gene matches: 7. The CDR3 is made up of 16 amino acids. The germline V gene encodes CDR1 LGHNA and CDR2 YNFKEQ. CDR3: CASSQDPDRVPYEQYF. DNA of the CDR3: TGTGCCAGCAGCCAAGACCCTGACAGGGTTCCCTACGAGCAGTACTTC.

In its sample, this clone was seen once. The chain couples TRBV9 to TRBJ1-2; tentative D call: TRBD1 (6 bases). The CDR3 spans 13 residues. In germline, CDR1 is SGDLS, CDR2 YYNGEE. V was pared by 4 bases and J by 5 bases, with 12 bases between. In DNA form, the CDR3 reads TGTGCCAGCAGCCCCGGGGGGGCATATGGCTACACCTTC. Protein product: CASSPGGAYGYTF.

The rearrangement joins TRBV18 to TRBJ2-3; 9 nucleotides line up with TRBD2. The V gene end was trimmed by 2 bases and the J gene end by 3 bases; junction bases not matched to a gene: 3. This CDR3 has 15 amino acids. The germline V gene has CDR1 KGHSH and CDR2 LQKENI. The CDR3 loop reads CASSPSLAGTDTQYF. The CDR3 DNA follows: TGTGCCAGCTCACCAAGCCTAGCGGGAACAGATACGCAGTATTTT.

This clone has ten or more counts. One base separates it from a far larger clone, so it is likely a read error. As DNA, the CDR3 is TGCGCCAGCAGTGAGTTGACTAGCCGGAGTGAGAACGAGCAGTACTTC. This codes for CASSELTSRSENEQYF. This rearrangement joins TRBV10-1 to TRBJ2-7; 7 positions agree with TRBD2. Germline CDR1 reads WNHNN; CDR2 reads SYGVQD (reference sequence). CDR3 length: 16 residues. Trimming removed 1 base from V and 5 bases from J; junction bases left unmatched: 11.

The rearrangement uses TRBV5-1 and TRBJ2-1, with 11 bases identical to TRBD2. Germline V gene sequence: CDR1 SGHRS, CDR2 YFSETQ. This CDR3 is built from 16 residues. V dropped 3 bases and J dropped 4; count of bases not matched to a gene: 6. The CDR3: CASSSLSGRAYNEQFF. The CDR3 DNA sequence: TGCGCCAGCAGCTCCCTTAGCGGGAGGGCATACAATGAGCAGTTCTTC.

This chain connects TRBV28 to TRBJ2-7; no reliable D call. Trimming shortened V by 4 bases and J by 5 bases, and 15 bases separated the two germline ends. Looked up from germline, CDR1 is MDHEN and CDR2 is SYDVKM. The CDR3 sequence is 14 residues long. Here the CDR3 reads CASSSRPASDEQYF. The CDR3 region has the DNA TGTGCCAGCAGTTCCAGACCCGCAAGCGACGAGCAGTACTTC.

This chain uses TRBV5-4 with TRBJ2-3, with 10 bases fitting TRBD2. The V gene end was trimmed by 5 bases and the J gene end by 2 bases; junction bases not matched to a gene: 14. The CDR3 loop spans 18 amino acids. Germline V gene sequence: CDR1 SGHNT, CDR2 YYREEE (reference sequence). CDR3 DNA: TGTGCCAGCAGTTTATCACTCGGACTAGCGGCCCTCACAGATACGCAGTATTTT. It specifies CASSLSLGLAALTDTQYF.

The chain recombines TRBV20-1 with TRBJ1-2; D gene ambiguous. Trimming pared 6 bases from V and 7 bases from J, leaving 9 bases between. The length of the CDR3 is 10 residues. The germline V gene has CDR1 DFQATT and CDR2 SNEGSKA (reference sequence). For the CDR3, the DNA is TGCAGTGCCGAGGTGTTTGGCTACACCTTC. Protein product: CSAEVFGYTF.

The chain carries TRBV7-2 and TRBJ2-7; the D is unclear. This CDR3 has 13 amino acids. Germline loops: CDR1 SGHTA, CDR2 FQGNSA. V was clipped by 5 bases and J by 1 base, with 9 bases between them. The CDR3 DNA reads TGTGCCAGCAGCCTCTCCCAGTCCTACGAGCAGTACTTC. It yields the protein CASSLSQSYEQYF.